This T cell receptor (beta chain) was profiled in a study of T cells expressing NK-cell markers. Across the whole study: Sorted CD3+CD56+NKG2C+, CD3+CD56+NKG2C- and CD3+CD56-NKG2C+ T cells provided the TCR beta repertoires. Seropositivity for HCMV was found in most of the eight sequenced donors, with one seronegative.

Production of TCR beta cDNA relied on 5'RACE template switching with UMIs. TCRdb re-called the 5' RACE reads and catalogs CDR3 proteins one per entry, DNA excluded. The sample features a few hundred thousand distinct CDR3 sequences, with under 1.5% in its top ten. The CDR3 runs 12 residues. Germline V gene data show CDR1 as MNHNS and CDR2 as SASEGT. The clonotype comes from a woman in her fifties or sixties in good health. Sequencing was done on a sample of blood T cells: a sorted CD56 or NKG2C T cell subset, CD4+ or CD8+ T cells, or bulk PBMC T cells (not recorded which). The chain combines TRBV6-1 with TRBJ2-7; TCRdb picks TRBD1, but there is no DNA to check that call. The CDR3 sequence is CASSGPQGEQYF.